A single sample gave rise to the 30 T cell receptor beta chains below, sequenced in a study of T cells in Graves' hyperthyroidism and ophthalmopathy. TCR beta CDR3 region amplification was performed from RNA transcripts. The HTBI primer set drove a first-round RT-PCR of the TCR CDR3. A single record per CDR3 protein comes from TCRdb applying MiXCR to the multiplex PCR reads. The sample carries 500,000 or so distinct CDR3 sequences, roughly 15% recorded once. The sequenced sample was blood. Receptors were obtained from a woman in her 30s with Graves' ophthalmopathy.

This clonotype was detected ten times or more. The J gene is TRBJ2-5, the V gene TRBV7-3; D uncertain. Germline V gene data show CDR1 as SGHTA and CDR2 as FQGTGA. Trimming took 2 bases from V and 3 from J, leaving 7 bases between them. CDR3 length: 13 amino acids. This CDR3 reads CASSLFPEETQYF. CDR3 nucleotide sequence: TGTGCCAGCAGCTTATTTCCGGAAGAGACCCAGTACTTC.

This rearrangement joins TRBV9 to TRBJ1-3; D uncertain. Trimming pared 1 base from V and 0 bases from J, leaving 8 bases between. The CDR3 contains 15 residues. Germline V lookup: CDR1 SGDLS, CDR2 YYNGEE. The CDR3 region has the DNA TGTGCCAGCAGCGTAACGCGGTCCTCTGGAAACACCATATATTTT. Its translation: CASSVTRSSGNTIYF.

This clonotype was seen only a few times. V usage is TRBV11-1 and J usage is TRBJ2-5; 11 positions match TRBD1. Germline CDR1 is SGHAT and CDR2 is FQDESV (reference sequence). This CDR3 is 14 amino acids long. The trim removed 5 bases at V and 5 bases at J, leaving 4 bases unmatched. CDR3 sequence: CASSRTGGFETQYF. The CDR3 DNA follows: TGTGCCAGCAGCCGGACAGGGGGCTTTGAGACCCAGTACTTC.

This clonotype was counted a few times. The chain employs TRBV9 and TRBJ2-3; TRBD2 matches 11 bases. The V gene's germline CDR1 is SGDLS and CDR2 YYNGEE. This CDR3 has 15 residues. With V trimmed by 3 bases and J by 4 bases, 4 bases remained unmatched. CDR3 DNA sequence: TGTGCCAGCAGCGGTAGCGGGAGGGTCGCAGATACGCAGTATTTT. The encoded protein is CASSGSGRVADTQYF.

The CDR3, as DNA: TGTGCCAGCAGAACAGCCTCCGAAAAACTGTTTTTT. It is translated as CASRTASEKLFF. The chain combines TRBV28 with TRBJ1-4, with D uncertain. The ends were cut back, 6 bases at V and 8 bases at J, with 10 bases in the middle. Germline V gene lookup returns CDR1 MDHEN and CDR2 SYDVKM. The length of the CDR3 is 12 residues.

The sample holds many counts of this clonotype. This chain joins TRBV3-1 and TRBJ2-3, with 11 bases aligning to TRBD2. The length of the CDR3 is 17 residues. Germline V gene sequence: CDR1 LGHDT, CDR2 YNNKEL (reference sequence). Losses at the gene ends were 4 bases for V and 4 bases for J; bases not matched to a gene: 10. The DNA of the CDR3 is TGTGCCAGCAGCCTCCAACTAGCGGGAGTAGGGGCAGATACGCAGTATTTT. Translated: CASSLQLAGVGADTQYF.

This CDR3 reads CAMGHRPYEQYF. The CDR3 bases are TGTGCCATGGGACACCGGCCCTACGAGCAGTACTTC. The V call is TRBV27, the J call TRBJ2-7; D possibly corresponds to TRBD1 (6 bases). The CDR3 extends over 12 amino acids. The germline CDR1 and CDR2 sequences are MNHEY and SMNVEV (reference sequence). Trimming cost V 10 bases and J 2 bases, with 12 bases left between them.

This clonotype has at least ten counts. V is TRBV7-2 and J is TRBJ2-7; D not certain. Germline CDR1 is SGHTA and CDR2 is FQGNSA. With 4 bases removed from V and 3 bases from J, the gap between germline ends came to 10 bases. The CDR3 is made up of 13 amino acids. The CDR3 DNA is TGTGCCAGCAGCTCGACTGATTACTACGAGCAGTACTTC. Its protein is CASSSTDYYEQYF.

CDR3 in amino acids: CASNHPRGSPGANVLTF. The CDR3 DNA reads TGTGCCAGCAATCACCCACGGGGATCTCCTGGGGCCAACGTCCTGACTTTC. The chain carries TRBV6-1 and TRBJ2-6; possible D gene TRBD2, 5 bases. The germline CDR1 and CDR2 sequences are MNHNS and SASEGT. This CDR3 spans 17 amino acids. The germline V and J ends were trimmed by 7 bases and 2 bases, with 18 bases remaining between them.

This clonotype was observed many times. Sequence at one end of the junction differs from germline and may be a read error. The chain carries TRBV7-7 and TRBJ2-1; 10 nucleotides align to TRBD2. The CDR3 length is 15 residues. Germline V gene data show CDR1 as SSHAT and CDR2 as FNYEAQ (reference sequence). CDR3 sequence reads: CASSPGTSANNEQFF. The CDR3 bases are TGTGCTAGCAGCCCCGGGACTAGCGCCAACAATGAGCAGTTCTTC.

This clonotype was seen a handful of times. The genes are TRBV6-1 and TRBJ2-3; D gene uncertain. Per the germline V gene, CDR1 is MNHNS and CDR2 is SASEGT. Trimming shortened V by 0 bases and J by 7 bases, and 14 bases separated the two germline ends. The CDR3 has 15 residues. Here the CDR3 reads CASSEARRVQYTQYF. DNA of the CDR3: TGTGCCAGCAGTGAAGCTAGAAGAGTACAATATACGCAGTATTTT.

In its sample, this clonotype was seen many times. The V call is TRBV20-1, the J call TRBJ2-1; the D is unclear. Looked up from germline, CDR1 is DFQATT and CDR2 is SNEGSKA (reference sequence). The V and J ends lost 0 bases and 0 bases respectively, with 9 bases between them. This CDR3 comprises 15 residues. Here the CDR3 DNA reads TGCAGTGCTAGAGACCTTGAAAGCTCCTACAATGAGCAGTTCTTC. The encoded protein is CSARDLESSYNEQFF.

This clonotype was observed at least ten times. The chain carries TRBV20-1 and TRBJ2-7; 11 bases align to TRBD2. CDR1 and CDR2 (germline): DFQATT, SNEGSKA (reference sequence). The length of the CDR3 is 14 residues. With V trimmed by 4 bases and J by 3 bases, 5 bases remained unmatched. CDR3 bases: TGCAGTGCTACAAGAGGGACTAGCGGCTACGAGCAGTACTTC. Its protein is CSATRGTSGYEQYF.

This clonotype has a count of ten or more. CDR3 nucleotides: TGTGCCAGCAGCCAAGTAAAGACCCAGTACTTC. This encodes CASSQVKTQYF. This chain joins TRBV3-1 and TRBJ2-5; D gene ambiguous. Germline loops: CDR1 LGHDT, CDR2 YNNKEL (reference sequence). V was shortened by 1 base and J by 6 bases, with 3 bases between the two germline ends. This CDR3 is 11 amino acids long.

There are many counts of this clonotype. V and J are TRBV28 and TRBJ1-4; 7 bases match TRBD1. The V and J ends lost 6 bases and 8 bases, in that order; junction bases with no gene match: 6. Germline CDR1 is MDHEN and CDR2 is SYDVKM. The CDR3 totals 13 residues. The CDR3 region is CASSRQGGEKLFF. CDR3 bases: TGTGCCAGCAGCCGACAGGGTGGCGAAAAACTGTTTTTT.

This clonotype was seen only a few times. The V and J genes are TRBV7-8 and TRBJ2-4; 7 positions match TRBD2. The CDR3 runs to 14 residues. V trimming: 5 bases; J trimming: 9 bases; junction bases outside the gene matches: 10. Germline V gene data show CDR1 as SGHVS and CDR2 as FQNEAQ. The CDR3: CASSLRREGGIQYF. The CDR3 region has the DNA TGTGCCAGCAGCCTAAGGAGGGAGGGCGGCATTCAGTACTTC.

Ten or more counts support this clonotype. In DNA, the CDR3 is TGTGCCAGCAGTTACCACGGGGGTCTACAAGAGACCCAGTACTTC. Translating gives CASSYHGGLQETQYF. The chain uses TRBV6-5 and TRBJ2-5, with D perhaps TRBD2 (6 bases). V lost 2 bases and J 2 bases, leaving 12 bases between the germline ends. The germline V gene has CDR1 MNHEY and CDR2 SVGAGI. The CDR3 extends over 15 amino acids.

In this sample, this clonotype turned up a few times. This chain uses TRBV2 with TRBJ2-5; 7 positions match TRBD2. CDR3 length: 14 amino acids. CDR1 is SNHLY and CDR2 is FYNNEI in the germline V gene. V lost 8 bases, J lost 3 bases, and 9 bases stayed unmatched. The CDR3 loop is CASGFRGTKETQYF. CDR3 bases: TGTGCCAGCGGGTTTCGGGGGACTAAAGAGACCCAGTACTTC.

This clonotype was observed a few times. V is TRBV28 and J is TRBJ2-2; TRBD1 aligns across 12 bases. J was trimmed by 6 bases and V by 5 bases; bases with no gene match: 4. Germline V gene lookup returns CDR1 MDHEN and CDR2 SYDVKM. The CDR3 length is 15 residues. CDR3 DNA sequence: TGTGCCAGCAGTCCGGGACAGGGGGCGCCCGGGGAGCTGTTTTTT. Protein product: CASSPGQGAPGELFF.

This clonotype has just a few counts. The CDR3 DNA is TGTGCCAGCAGCCCGGACAGGGCAGAACGGGGGGAGCAGTACTTC. This gives the protein CASSPDRAERGEQYF. J is TRBJ2-7 and V is TRBV3-2; TRBD1 is the table's D call and was not checked against the DNA. TRBV3-2 is labeled a pseudogene. This CDR3 comprises 15 residues.

This rearrangement joins TRBV20-1 to TRBJ2-1, with TRBD2 identical over 8 bases. The CDR3 spans 15 residues. After removal of 3 bases from V and 1 base from J, the junction contained 5 bases not matched to a gene. CDR1 and CDR2 from the germline V gene are DFQATT and SNEGSKA (reference sequence). The CDR3 region has the DNA TGCAGTGCTAGGAGCGGGAGTGTTTCCTACAATGAGCAGTTCTTC. Its protein product is CSARSGSVSYNEQFF.

A word on this clonotype: A much larger clone lies one base from this, so it may be a read error. The chain joins TRBV6-1 to TRBJ2-1; D remains unclear. The last part of the DNA fits TRBJ2-7 better; the J call may be wrong. Germline-derived CDR1 and CDR2 are MNHNS and SASEGT. The CDR3 is 14 residues long. The CDR3 nucleotides read TGTGCCAGCAGCCAAACAGTAAACCGTAATGAGCAGTACTTC. It is translated as CASSQTVNRNEQYF.

This clonotype has more than one count but fewer than ten. The CDR3 loop reads CASSYVQGSNTGELFF. CDR3 DNA sequence: TGTGCCAGCAGTTACGTTCAGGGGTCGAACACCGGGGAGCTGTTTTTT. The chain combines TRBV6-2 or TRBV6-3 with TRBJ2-2; TRBD1 is a possible D gene (6 bases). V was cut by 2 bases and J by 0 bases, with 10 bases left in between. Germline V gives CDR1 MNHEY, CDR2 SVGEGT. The CDR3 has 16 amino acids.

This clonotype has just one count. The genes are TRBV12-3 or TRBV12-4 and TRBJ2-7; 10 bases line up with TRBD2. The V gene end was trimmed by 3 bases and the J gene end by 3 bases; junction bases not matched to a gene: 5. The length of the CDR3 is 15 residues. Here the CDR3 DNA reads TGTGCCAGCAGTTTGTCGGCTAGCGGGAGCTACGAGCAGTACTTC. Translating gives CASSLSASGSYEQYF.

This clonotype has ten or more counts. The chain recombines TRBV27 with TRBJ2-2; no reliable D call. CDR1 MNHEY and CDR2 SMNVEV come from the germline V gene (reference sequence). V was trimmed by 5 bases and J by 0 bases, leaving 4 bases between them. The CDR3 loop spans 13 amino acids. DNA of the CDR3: TGTGCCAGCAGTAACACGAACACCGGGGAGCTGTTTTTT. It yields the protein CASSNTNTGELFF.

The chain links TRBV20-1 to TRBJ2-3, with TRBD2 matching over 8 bases. Per the germline V gene, CDR1 is DFQATT and CDR2 is SNEGSKA (reference sequence). The CDR3 runs to 14 residues. The V and J ends lost 5 bases and 4 bases, in that order; junction bases with no gene match: 8. The CDR3 loop is CSAPSAGAADTQYF. The CDR3 DNA reads as TGCAGTGCTCCCTCAGCGGGAGCGGCAGATACGCAGTATTTT.

The rearrangement uses TRBV6-1 and TRBJ2-5; TRBD2 is a possible D gene (6 bases). The CDR3 is 14 amino acids. The germline V and J ends were trimmed by 0 bases and 2 bases, with 7 bases remaining between them. Germline V CDR1 and CDR2: MNHNS, SASEGT. The CDR3 sequence is CASSEASGQETQYF. The DNA of the CDR3 is TGTGCCAGCAGTGAAGCAAGCGGGCAAGAGACCCAGTACTTC.

The chain couples TRBV11-2 to TRBJ2-3, with 11 nucleotides matching TRBD2. V lost 0 bases, J lost 0 bases, and 5 bases stayed unmatched. Germline CDR1 reads SGHAT; CDR2 reads FQNNGV. The CDR3 spans 18 residues. In nucleotides, the CDR3 is TGTGCCAGCAGCTTAGATTTGGGACTAGCGGTTAGCACAGATACGCAGTATTTT. Amino acids: CASSLDLGLAVSTDTQYF.

This clonotype showed up many times. The CDR3 bases are TGTGCCAGCAGCCAAGTGGGACTAGCGGTCCACGAGCAGTACTTC. It codes for CASSQVGLAVHEQYF. The gene calls are TRBV3-1 and TRBJ2-7, with 11 bases identical to TRBD2. J gave up 5 bases and V 1 base, and 4 bases lay outside the gene matches. This CDR3 has 15 residues. Germline V gives CDR1 LGHDT, CDR2 YNNKEL (reference sequence).

V gene TRBV11-2 combines with J gene TRBJ2-7; the D call may be TRBD1 or TRBD2 (5 bases each). Germline lookup yields CDR1 SGHAT and CDR2 FQNNGV. V lost 5 bases to trimming and J lost 1 base, with 15 bases between them. The CDR3 is 15 residues long. The CDR3 DNA sequence: TGTGCCAGCAGCCACACCCGATGGGGGTCCTACGAGCAGTACTTC. Its protein product is CASSHTRWGSYEQYF.